The present T cell receptor beta chain was sequenced within a study of blood T cells in healthy people across ages. For the second PCR, which ran for about 7 to 12 cycles, a sample-barcoded 5' primer and a J-beta primer mix were used. Tagging of each cDNA molecule was performed by a template-switch adaptor with 12 random nucleotides. Any given sample supplied a minimum of 3 million CDR3-containing paired-end reads. Using its own MiXCR run on the 5' RACE reads, TCRdb lists one record per CDR3 protein. The sample has around 670,000 distinct CDR3 sequences, approximately 30% seen once. Each donor was a healthy Caucasian individual from Russia, aged roughly 6 to 100. The specimen sequenced was blood. The clonotype originates from a woman aged 80 or over in good health.

The CDR3 loop reads CASSDSRDTDTQYF. CDR3 DNA sequence: TGTGCCAGCAGTGACTCGCGGGACACAGATACGCAGTATTTT. V gene TRBV6-4 combines with J gene TRBJ2-3; a possible D gene is TRBD2 (6 bases). V shed 0 bases and J shed 2 bases, with 6 bases lying between them. Per the germline V gene, CDR1 is MRHNA and CDR2 is SNTAGT. The CDR3 is 14 amino acids.